This TCR beta chain appears in the sequencing data of a study of T cell responses to AZD1222 COVID-19 vaccine. As for the study in general: Second-dose intervals of approximately 4 or approximately 12 weeks were pooled.

Per germline, CDR1 SGHVS and CDR2 FNYEAQ. The CDR3 runs to 19 residues. Trimming at V came to 1 base and at J to 7 bases, leaving 17 bases not matched to a gene. Notes on the study in general: Within unmutated variant regions lay the reported targets of nearly half of spike-specific TCRs. Without day 14 samples, only post-peak T cell repertoires were studied. Mostly white British, mostly female donors; authors suggested clonal diversity may be underestimated.

Data came from immunoSEQ multiplex PCR; TCRdb stores just in-frame clones and leaves some out. The sample has some 97,000 clones, about 87% seen once. Comments on this clone: Its antigen is not identified.

The material was peripheral blood, obtained on day 0 of AZD1222 vaccination. The gene calls are TRBV7-6 and TRBJ1-4; 8 bases align to TRBD1. This TCR derives from an adult in good health. CDR3 region: CASSLDSGGQVSVGEKLFF. The CDR3 coding sequence is TGTGCCAGCAGCTTAGACTCAGGGGGACAGGTATCAGTCGGTGAAAAACTGTTTTTT. Together with reference TRBV7-6 and TRBJ1-4, the CDR3 gives the full variable domain: GAGVSQSPRYKVTKRGQDVALRCDPISGHVSLYWYRQALGQGPEFLTYFNYEAQQDKSGLPNDRFSAERPEGSISTLTIQRTEQRDSAMYRCASSLDSGGQVSVGEKLFFGSGTQLSVL.